This T cell receptor beta chain emerged from a study of somatic mutations in cytotoxic T cells in rheumatoid arthritis. TCRdb keeps only in-frame clones here, not all; method: immunoSEQ multiplex PCR. The table includes 10,000 or so clones, about 80% detected once. Sequenced input: CD8+ T cells sorted from blood. The receptor's source is an adult with rheumatoid arthritis.

CDR3 in amino acids: CASSLGGTRYGYTF. CDR3 DNA sequence: TGTGCCAGCAGCTTAGGGGGGACTCGGTATGGCTACACCTTC. This chain joins TRBV7-9 and TRBJ1-2, with D possibly being TRBD1 (5 bases). This CDR3 has 14 residues. Germline values: CDR1 SEHNR, CDR2 FQNEAQ (reference sequence). V was clipped by 1 base and J by 5 bases, with 11 bases between them. Full variable domain (remainder filled in from reference TRBV7-9 and TRBJ1-2): DTGVSQNPRHKITKRGQNVTFRCDPISEHNRLYWYRQTLGQGPEFLTYFQNEAQLEKSRLLSDRFSAERPKGSFSTLEIQRTEQGDSAMYLCASSLGGTRYGYTFGSGTRLTVV.